Listed below are T cell receptor beta chains from one sample, sequenced in a study of cytomegalovirus exposure and HLA in healthy donors. The repertoire was sequenced with immunoSEQ multiplex PCR; TCRdb's copy has only in-frame clones and lacks some. The table shows fewer than 150,000 clones, with 60% to 80% occurring only once. The specimen sequenced was PBMCs. The receptors originated from a man aged 30 to 39 in good health and CMV-seronegative. CDR3s include the opening cysteine and the closing phenylalanine or tryptophan. Each record gives: J gene, clone size, D gene, V gene, CDR3 protein, CDR3 DNA. D genes are given only for firm matches. Size is stated for part of the rows, as once, few or many counts, or as a class when the clone is expanded.

J: TRBJ1-6; size: -; D: -; V: TRBV27; CDR3: CASRGFRRGLSYNSPLHF; DNA: TGTGCCAGCAGAGGTTTTCGGAGAGGACTCTCCTATAATTCACCCCTCCACTTT
J: TRBJ2-6; size: -; D: -; V: TRBV19; CDR3: CASRLRGPPLSGANVLTF; DNA: TGTGCCAGTAGGCTCCGGGGTCCTCCACTCTCTGGGGCCAACGTCCTGACTTTC
J: TRBJ1-5; size: -; D: -; V: TRBV28; CDR3: CASSLYSNQPQHF; DNA: TGTGCCAGCAGTCTCTATAGCAATCAGCCCCAGCATTTT
J: TRBJ1-1; size: -; D: -; V: TRBV7-9; CDR3: CASSLDLWNTEAFF; DNA: TGTGCCAGCAGCTTAGATCTATGGAACACTGAAGCTTTCTTT
J: TRBJ2-7; size: -; D: TRBD1; V: TRBV6-5; CDR3: CASSFTGGASYEQYF; DNA: TGTGCCAGCAGTTTTACAGGGGGTGCCTCCTACGAGCAGTACTTC
J: TRBJ1-2; size: -; D: -; V: TRBV25-1; CDR3: CASSEYGDLPSLHGYTF; DNA: TGTGCCAGCAGTGAATATGGTGACCTCCCTAGTCTTCATGGCTACACCTTC
J: TRBJ1-2; size: few; D: TRBD1; V: TRBV5-1; CDR3: CASSSGTAGGYTF; DNA: TGCGCCAGCAGCTCCGGGACAGCGGGTGGCTACACCTTC
J: TRBJ2-7; size: -; D: TRBD1; V: TRBV7-6; CDR3: CASSPGQVIYEQYF; DNA: TGTGCCAGCAGCCCAGGACAGGTGATCTACGAGCAGTACTTC
J: TRBJ2-1; size: -; D: TRBD1; V: TRBV30; CDR3: CAWRGAGGNEQFF; DNA: TGTGCCTGGAGAGGGGCAGGGGGCAATGAGCAGTTCTTC
J: TRBJ2-7; size: -; D: TRBD2; V: TRBV9; CDR3: CASSVGLADSYEQYF; DNA: TGTGCCAGCAGCGTCGGACTAGCGGACTCCTACGAGCAGTACTTC
J: TRBJ1-4; size: few; D: -; V: TRBV6-6; CDR3: CASSYRTALNEKLFF; DNA: TGTGCCAGCAGTTACCGGACAGCCCTTAATGAAAAACTGTTTTTT
J: TRBJ2-1; size: -; D: TRBD2; V: TRBV28; CDR3: CASLLAHDNEQFF; DNA: TGTGCCAGCCTACTAGCGCACGACAATGAGCAGTTCTTC
J: TRBJ2-7; size: -; D: -; V: TRBV7-9; CDR3: CASSSGLVKMEQYF; DNA: TGTGCCAGCAGCTCGGGATTGGTCAAGATGGAGCAGTACTTC
J: TRBJ2-7; size: -; D: -; V: TRBV2; CDR3: CATQRTDSYEQYF; DNA: TGTGCCACCCAGCGGACAGATTCCTACGAGCAGTACTTC
J: TRBJ2-3; size: -; D: -; V: TRBV7-9; CDR3: CASSLPAGNTQYF; DNA: TGTGCCAGCAGCCTGCCCGCGGGGAATACGCAGTATTTT
J: TRBJ2-7; size: once; D: -; V: TRBV4-3; CDR3: CASSQGAAFYEQYF; DNA: TGCGCCAGCAGCCAAGGCGCGGCTTTCTACGAGCAGTACTTC
J: TRBJ2-7; size: -; D: TRBD2; V: TRBV7-2; CDR3: CASSTSGTSGRYEQYF; DNA: TGTGCCAGCAGCACATCCGGGACTAGCGGGAGATACGAGCAGTACTTC
J: TRBJ2-5; size: -; D: -; V: TRBV9; CDR3: CASSVGGRGQGTQYF; DNA: TGTGCCAGCAGCGTAGGTGGGCGGGGGCAGGGGACCCAGTACTTC
J: TRBJ1-2; size: -; D: -; V: TRBV29-1; CDR3: CSVELGLDNYGYTF; DNA: TGCAGCGTTGAATTGGGGCTTGATAACTATGGCTACACCTTC
J: TRBJ1-2; size: -; D: -; V: TRBV7-8; CDR3: CASWGRVEANYGYTF; DNA: TGTGCCAGCTGGGGCAGGGTAGAGGCTAACTATGGCTACACCTTC
J: TRBJ1-1; size: -; D: TRBD1; V: TRBV28; CDR3: CASSSGQGAERGAFF; DNA: TGTGCCAGCAGTTCCGGACAGGGGGCCGAGAGGGGGGCTTTCTTT
J: TRBJ1-2; size: -; D: -; V: TRBV5-1; CDR3: CASSFNSGGYTF; DNA: TGCGCCAGCAGCTTCAATTCAGGGGGCTACACCTTC
J: TRBJ2-3; size: -; D: TRBD2; V: TRBV27; CDR3: CASSSGLAGGPGDAQYF; DNA: TGTGCCAGCAGTTCGGGACTAGCGGGAGGGCCAGGAGATGCGCAGTATTTT
J: TRBJ2-1; size: -; D: TRBD1; V: TRBV6-5; CDR3: CASSSDRGGYNEQFF; DNA: TGTGCCAGCAGTTCAGACAGGGGAGGTTACAATGAGCAGTTCTTC